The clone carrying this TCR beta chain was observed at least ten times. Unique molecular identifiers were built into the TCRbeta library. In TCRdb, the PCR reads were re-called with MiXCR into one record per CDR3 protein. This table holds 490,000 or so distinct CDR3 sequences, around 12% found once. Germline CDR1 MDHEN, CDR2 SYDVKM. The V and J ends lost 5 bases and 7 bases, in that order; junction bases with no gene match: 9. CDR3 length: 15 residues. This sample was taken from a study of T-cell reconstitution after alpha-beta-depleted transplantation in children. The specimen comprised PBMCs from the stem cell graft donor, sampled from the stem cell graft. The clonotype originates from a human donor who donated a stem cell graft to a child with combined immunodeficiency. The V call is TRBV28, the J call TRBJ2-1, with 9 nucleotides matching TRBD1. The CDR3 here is CASSLPGQGPNEQFF. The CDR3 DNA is TGTGCCAGCAGTCTACCGGGACAGGGTCCGAATGAGCAGTTCTTC. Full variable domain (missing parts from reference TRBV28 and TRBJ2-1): DVKVTQSSRYLVKRTGEKVFLECVQDMDHENMFWYRQDPGLGLRLIYFSYDVKMKEKGDIPEGYSVSREKKERFSLILESASTNQTSMYLCASSLPGQGPNEQFFGPGTRLTVL.